The 13 T cell receptor beta chains given below trace back to one sample, sequenced in a study of T cells in Graves' hyperthyroidism and ophthalmopathy. Regions amplified from RNA transcripts were the TCR beta CDR3 regions. The TCR CDR3 was amplified in a first-round RT-PCR using the HTBI primer set. TCRdb called the multiplex PCR reads again in MiXCR, with one record for every CDR3 protein. This sample carries a few hundred thousand distinct CDR3 sequences, approximately 13% of them seen once, and the ten largest clones take less than 10%. The sample was blood. Receptor source: a woman under 30 with Graves' hyperthyroidism.

This clonotype was counted at least ten times. The J gene is TRBJ2-7, the V gene TRBV20-1, with 11 bases that match TRBD2. The CDR3 spans 15 residues. With V trimmed by 5 bases and J by 5 bases, 11 bases remained unmatched. Germline V gene data show CDR1 as DFQATT and CDR2 as SNEGSKA (reference sequence). CDR3 residues: CSAEEDSGRADEQYF. CDR3 in DNA: TGCAGTGCTGAGGAAGATAGCGGGAGGGCCGACGAGCAGTACTTC.

The chain is built from TRBV20-1 and TRBJ1-5; 12 bases are a match to TRBD1. From germline, CDR1 is DFQATT and CDR2 SNEGSKA (reference sequence). The CDR3 runs 15 residues. Germline trimming cut 5 bases from V and 6 bases from J; bases unmatched to any gene: 8. The CDR3 DNA is TGCAGTGCTCCCCGGGACAGGGGGCGAAGTCAGCCCCAGCATTTT. It is translated as CSAPRDRGRSQPQHF.

The sample holds many counts of this clonotype. V gene TRBV15 combines with J gene TRBJ1-1; tentative D call: TRBD1 (6 bases). The V gene's germline CDR1 is LNHNV and CDR2 YYDKDF (reference sequence). V was cut by 3 bases and J by 5 bases, with 10 bases left in between. The CDR3 has 13 amino acids. CDR3 DNA: TGTGCCACCAGCAGTAGGGGGGAGACTGAAGCTTTCTTT. Translated: CATSSRGETEAFF.

This clonotype was found many times. The rearrangement joins TRBV28 to TRBJ1-1; tentatively, D is TRBD1 (5 bases). Germline CDR1 is MDHEN and CDR2 is SYDVKM. The CDR3 sequence is 14 residues long. V dropped 5 bases and J dropped 5 bases, with 15 bases sitting between them. The CDR3 DNA sequence: TGTGCCAGCAGTCCCTCGGGGCTGGGGACTGAAGCTTTCTTT. It translates to CASSPSGLGTEAFF.

This chain joins TRBV20-1 and TRBJ2-7; D perhaps matches TRBD1 (5 bases). CDR1 is DFQATT, CDR2 SNEGSKA, per germline (reference sequence). The length of the CDR3 is 14 residues. The ends were cut back, 6 bases at V and 0 bases at J, with 15 bases in the middle. The CDR3 reads CSAPRQGSSYEQYF. CDR3 nucleotide sequence: TGCAGTGCACCAAGGCAGGGAAGCTCCTACGAGCAGTACTTC.

This clonotype occurred many times. This chain joins TRBV3-1 and TRBJ2-5, with a possible D match to TRBD1 (5 bases). Germline V gene data show CDR1 as LGHDT and CDR2 as YNNKEL (reference sequence). Trimming shortened V by 7 bases and J by 3 bases, and 9 bases separated the two germline ends. The CDR3 extends over 12 amino acids. CDR3 nucleotides: TGTGCCAGCACGAAAGGGGAAGAGACCCAGTACTTC. Translated, it gives CASTKGEETQYF.

This clonotype was seen many times. This chain uses TRBV3-1 with TRBJ1-5; D call uncertain. CDR3 size: 14 residues. V was trimmed by 1 base and J by 11 bases, leaving 15 bases between them. Germline-derived CDR1 and CDR2 are LGHDT and YNNKEL (reference sequence). For the CDR3, the DNA is TGTGCCAGCAGCCAAGGACGGGGAGGACTAACCCAGCATTTT. It codes for CASSQGRGGLTQHF.

There are many counts of this clonotype. This chain uses TRBV6-1 with TRBJ1-2, with a tentative D call TRBD1 (6 bases). Germline assignment: CDR1 MNHNS and CDR2 SASEGT. The CDR3 covers 14 residues. V was trimmed by 0 bases and J by 7 bases, leaving 12 bases between them. CDR3 coding DNA: TGTGCCAGCAGTGAAGCGCGAGGGACAATTGGCTACACCTTC. Translated, it gives CASSEARGTIGYTF.

Only a few counts were recorded for this clonotype. The chain couples TRBV27 to TRBJ2-6, with 13 bases matching TRBD2. The germline V gene encodes CDR1 MNHEY and CDR2 SMNVEV (reference sequence). Trimming cost V 5 bases and J 3 bases; bases outside gene matches: 13. There are 20 residues in the CDR3. CDR3 region: CASSILGGLAGIGGANVLTF. The DNA for the CDR3 is TGTGCCAGCAGTATCCTGGGGGGACTAGCGGGAATCGGTGGGGCCAACGTCCTGACTTTC. The complete variable domain, with remaining parts taken from reference TRBV27 and TRBJ2-6, reads EAQVTQNPRYLITVTGKKLTVTCSQNMNHEYMSWYRQDPGLGLRQIYYSMNVEVTDKGDVPEGYKVSRKEKRNFPLILESPSPNQTSLYFCASSILGGLAGIGGANVLTFGAGSRLTVL.

This clonotype was counted ten times or more. Here the CDR3 reads CASRGGPQHLNEQFF. The CDR3 coding sequence is TGTGCCAGCAGGGGCGGGCCCCAGCACCTTAATGAGCAGTTCTTC. The chain carries TRBV6-2 or TRBV6-3 and TRBJ2-1; D might be TRBD2 (5 bases). Trimming took 6 bases from V and 7 from J, leaving 19 bases between them. The CDR3 consists of 15 residues. Germline values: CDR1 MNHEY, CDR2 SVGEGT.

This clonotype was counted many times. The chain employs TRBV2 and TRBJ2-3; TRBD2 aligns across 9 bases. V was clipped by 4 bases and J by 1 base; unmatched bases: 6. The CDR3 extends over 16 amino acids. The germline gives CDR1 SNHLY, CDR2 FYNNEI. CDR3 residues: CASSGTRLAGTDTQYF. Written as DNA, the CDR3 is TGTGCCAGCAGTGGGACTCGACTAGCGGGCACAGATACGCAGTATTTT.

This clonotype was detected many times. This sequence joins TRBV24-1 and TRBJ2-1; D is uncertain. The CDR3 is 14 amino acids. Germline V gives CDR1 KGHDR, CDR2 SFDVKD. Deletions cut 1 base from V and 6 bases from J, with 9 bases between. CDR3 in amino acids: CATSDLGPVNEQFF. The CDR3 region has the DNA TGTGCCACCAGTGATTTAGGACCAGTCAATGAGCAGTTCTTC.

V gene TRBV18 combines with J gene TRBJ2-7; a possible D gene is TRBD2 (5 bases). CDR3 length equals 16 residues. The germline V and J ends were trimmed by 5 bases and 4 bases, with 21 bases remaining between them. Germline lookup yields CDR1 KGHSH and CDR2 LQKENI. CDR3 residues: CASSSTEPGIPYEQYF. For the CDR3, the DNA is TGTGCCAGCTCATCTACTGAACCGGGGATCCCTTACGAGCAGTACTTC. Full variable domain (outside the CDR3, taken from reference TRBV18 and TRBJ2-7): NAGVMQNPRHLVRRRGQEARLRCSPMKGHSHVYWYRQLPEEGLKFMVYLQKENIIDESGMPKERFSAEFPKEGPSILRIQQVVRGDSAAYFCASSSTEPGIPYEQYFGPGTRLTVT.